This TCR beta chain was found in a study of early T cells in non-severe SARS-CoV-2 infection. On the study more broadly: Bulk RNA taken from unsorted whole blood was sequenced, leaving chains unpaired. Study-level results: There was a bias toward anti-spike CD8 responses in VDJdb matching, which missed private and CD4 specificities.

Tagging with unique molecular identifiers was applied to individual cDNA molecules. Via MiXCR, TCRdb re-called the 5' RACE reads, giving one row per CDR3 protein. In the table there are 37,000 or so distinct CDR3 sequences, 5.8% of which are singletons. A note on this clonotype: Its antigen is not known.

The source is an adult who was a healthcare worker with PCR-confirmed SARS-CoV-2 infection or an uninfected control (not recorded which). The sequencing input was whole blood.

The CDR3 protein is CASSGQGGRTGELFF. The CDR3 DNA is TGTGCCAGCAGTGGTCAGGGAGGTAGGACCGGGGAGCTGTTTTTT. The chain has TRBV28 and TRBJ2-2; possible D gene TRBD2, 6 bases. Trimming shortened V by 5 bases and J by 5 bases, and 15 bases separated the two germline ends. Germline assignment: CDR1 MDHEN and CDR2 SYDVKM. The CDR3 runs 15 residues. The entire variable domain, with the rest obtained from reference TRBV28 and TRBJ2-2, is as follows: DVKVTQSSRYLVKRTGEKVFLECVQDMDHENMFWYRQDPGLGLRLIYFSYDVKMKEKGDIPEGYSVSREKKERFSLILESASTNQTSMYLCASSGQGGRTGELFFGEGSRLTVL.